Sequencing of this T cell receptor beta chain was carried out in a study of blood T cell repertoires in COVID-19. Study in general: Sources were T cells, B-cell-depleted T cells, or PBMCs; the material itself was cDNA or gDNA.

The assay was immunoSEQ multiplex PCR, and TCRdb's table has in-frame clones only and misses some. The sample holds about 170,000 clones; around 83% are singletons and the top ten take roughly 15%. A few counts support this clone. The V and J ends lost 6 bases and 3 bases respectively, with 15 bases between them. The CDR3 loop spans 14 amino acids. The germline CDR1 and CDR2 sequences are MDHEN and SYDVKM. The sequence was collected from a man between 50 and 59 years old who had recovered from COVID-19. This sequence joins TRBV28 and TRBJ2-7; a weak D match, TRBD1 (6 bases). Material: PBMCs or T cells enriched from blood (not recorded which). CDR3 in DNA: TGTGCCAGCAGGTTCATATTGGACAGCTACGAGCAGTACTTC. Encoded protein: CASRFILDSYEQYF.